The 8 T cell receptor beta chains below come from one sample, sequenced in a study of blood T cell repertoires in COVID-19. Here immunoSEQ multiplex PCR was the method, and the copy in TCRdb shows in-frame clones only, minus some. This table has around 190,000 clones, about 88% appearing once. The source material was peripheral blood. Source of these receptors: a man in his forties or fifties with COVID-19, enrolled during active disease.

The CDR3 nucleotides read TGTGCCAGCTCACCACGGACTAGCGGGAGGGCCTTGTACAATGAGCAGTTCTTC. Translating it yields CASSPRTSGRALYNEQFF. V and J are TRBV18 and TRBJ2-1; 15 bases agree with TRBD2. Trimming at V came to 1 base and at J to 4 bases, leaving 5 bases not matched to a gene. This CDR3 has 18 amino acids. Germline V gene sequence: CDR1 KGHSH, CDR2 LQKENI.

This sequence joins TRBV27 and TRBJ2-5; 10 positions agree with TRBD2. CDR1 is MNHEY, CDR2 SMNVEV, per germline (reference sequence). This CDR3 contains 16 residues. V shed 4 bases, J shed 1 base, and the junction held 6 bases outside the gene matches. Here the CDR3 DNA reads TGTGCCAGCAGTTCCTGGACTAGCGGAATCCAAGAGACCCAGTACTTC. As protein: CASSSWTSGIQETQYF.

This clone occurred a few times. The chain employs TRBV6-2 or TRBV6-3 and TRBJ1-6; D may be TRBD1 (6 bases). The V and J ends lost 4 bases and 2 bases respectively, with 12 bases between them. The CDR3 contains 16 residues. Germline CDR1 reads MNHEY; CDR2 reads SVGEGT. The CDR3, as DNA: TGTGCCAGCAGTTCCGCTACAGGGACCTATAATTCACCCCTCCACTTT. Amino acid sequence: CASSSATGTYNSPLHF.

V and J are TRBV30 and TRBJ1-5, with D perhaps TRBD1 (6 bases). This CDR3 has 12 residues. V lost 5 bases to trimming and J lost 4 bases, with 9 bases between them. The germline gives CDR1 GTSNPN, CDR2 SVGIG (reference sequence). CDR3 nucleotides: TGTGCCTGGTCGGACAGAAATCAGCCCCAGCATTTT. Protein product: CAWSDRNQPQHF.

This clone was seen a few times. The gene calls are TRBV2 and TRBJ2-7, with 9 bases fitting TRBD1. This CDR3 region has 19 residues. V dropped 5 bases and J dropped 0; count of bases not matched to a gene: 17. Germline CDR1 is SNHLY and CDR2 is FYNNEI. CDR3 residues: CASSTSGTGWSRSSYEQYF. Here the CDR3 DNA reads TGTGCCAGCAGTACTTCCGGGACAGGGTGGTCCAGGAGCTCCTACGAGCAGTACTTC.

This clone has only a few counts. The chain joins TRBV4-3 to TRBJ1-6; 7 bases match TRBD1. CDR1 LGHNA and CDR2 YSLEER come from the germline V gene. This CDR3 contains 17 residues. With V trimmed by 0 bases and J by 8 bases, 10 bases remained unmatched. The CDR3 here is CASSQDTSDREDSPLHF. In DNA, the CDR3 is TGCGCCAGCAGCCAAGATACCAGCGACAGGGAGGATTCACCCCTCCACTTT.

The chain carries TRBV19 and TRBJ2-1, with 10 bases lining up with TRBD1. The V and J ends lost 6 bases and 5 bases, in that order; junction bases with no gene match: 13. The CDR3 has 17 amino acids. The germline gives CDR1 LNHDA, CDR2 SQIVND (reference sequence). The CDR3 is CASRPGQGYTTNNEQFF. The CDR3 DNA reads TGTGCCAGTAGGCCGGGACAGGGGTACACTACGAACAATGAGCAGTTCTTC. Filled out from reference TRBV19 and TRBJ2-1, the complete variable domain reads DGGITQSPKYLFRKEGQNVTLSCEQNLNHDAMYWYRQDPGQGLRLIYYSQIVNDFQKGDIAEGYSVSREKKESFPLTVTSAQKNPTAFYLCASRPGQGYTTNNEQFFGPGTRLTVL.

The V gene is TRBV5-6, the J gene TRBJ1-6; D is possibly TRBD1 (6 bases). The CDR3 contains 16 residues. From germline, CDR1 is SGHDT and CDR2 YYEEEE. V dropped 2 bases and J dropped 3 bases, with 12 bases sitting between them. The CDR3 coding sequence is TGTGCCAGCAGCTTAGCCGGGACAAACTATAATTCACCCCTCCACTTT. Amino acids: CASSLAGTNYNSPLHF.